Shown below are 17 T cell receptor beta chains from a single sample sequenced in a study of cytomegalovirus exposure and HLA in healthy donors (TCRdb year 2017). Receptor amplification or capture employed the immunoSEQ multiplex PCR assay. For the multiplex PCR, a mixture combining 60 forward primers for TCR Vbeta segments and 13 reverse primers for TCR Jbeta segments was used. Here the immuneACCESS table is served through TCRdb, limited to in-frame sequences with V and J called. Missing clones are a known gap in these copies; in checked studies unresolved V genes cover under half, and the rest lacks a known reason. Counted in this sample were some 150,000 clones; approximately 79% of them appeared once. 1.1% of the sample lies in the top ten. The sequenced material came from PBMCs. The source is a male donor in good health and CMV-seronegative.

The rearrangement joins TRBV4-1 to TRBJ1-6; 10 bases agree with TRBD1. The trim removed 6 bases at V and 6 bases at J, leaving 5 bases unmatched. Germline values: CDR1 MGHRA, CDR2 YSYEKL. The CDR3 runs to 15 residues. In DNA form, the CDR3 reads TGCGCCAGCAGACCAGGGACAGGGGTTAATTCACCCCTCCACTTT. Amino acids: CASRPGTGVNSPLHF.

This clone was observed a few times. V usage is TRBV5-4 and J usage is TRBJ1-4; D perhaps matches TRBD1 (5 bases). This CDR3 spans 14 amino acids. Trimming removed 5 bases at V and 4 bases at J, with 12 bases between. The germline CDR1 and CDR2 sequences are SGHNT and YYREEE (reference sequence). CDR3 bases: TGTGCCAGCAGGTCGGCCGGGGGTAATGAAAAACTGTTTTTT. Encoded protein: CASRSAGGNEKLFF.

This clone has only a few counts. V gene TRBV6-1 combines with J gene TRBJ2-6, with D possibly matching TRBD1 (6 bases). The length of the CDR3 is 16 residues. In germline, CDR1 is MNHNS, CDR2 SASEGT. V was pared by 0 bases and J by 0 bases, with 6 bases between. This CDR3 reads CASSEADSSGANVLTF. Here the CDR3 DNA reads TGTGCCAGCAGTGAAGCGGACAGCTCTGGGGCCAACGTCCTGACTTTC.

The V call is TRBV6-1, the J call TRBJ1-4, with a possible D match to TRBD1 (5 bases). The CDR3 totals 14 residues. Between the trimmed V and J ends, which lost 8 bases and 3 bases, there was a span of 13 bases. Germline-derived CDR1 and CDR2 are MNHNS and SASEGT. CDR3 in DNA: TGTGCCAGCGGGGGGGGGAGGCCTAATGAAAAACTGTTTTTT. Translating gives CASGGGRPNEKLFF.

This rearrangement joins TRBV14 to TRBJ2-3, with 7 bases identical to TRBD2. The germline V gene has CDR1 SGHDN and CDR2 FVKESK. The CDR3 is made up of 17 amino acids. J was trimmed by 1 base and V by 2 bases; bases with no gene match: 9. Here the CDR3 DNA reads TGTGCCAGCAGCCAACTCCTAGGGAGGGGTGGCACAGATACGCAGTATTTT. Encoded protein: CASSQLLGRGGTDTQYF.

The J gene is TRBJ2-3, the V gene TRBV4-2; 7 nucleotides agree with TRBD2. Trimming removed 0 bases from V and 5 bases from J; junction bases left unmatched: 5. The CDR3 spans 15 residues. Germline V gene data show CDR1 as LGHNA and CDR2 as YNFKEQ. For the CDR3, the DNA is TGTGCCAGCAGCCAAGAGGAAAGCGGGGTAGATACGCAGTATTTT. It codes for CASSQEESGVDTQYF.

This chain links TRBV6-1 with TRBJ2-1, with 12 bases that match TRBD2. The V gene end was trimmed by 2 bases and the J gene end by 9 bases; junction bases not matched to a gene: 5. The CDR3 is 15 residues long. CDR1 and CDR2 from the germline V gene are MNHNS and SASEGT. CDR3 protein: CASSEHLAGGREQFF. The CDR3 DNA reads TGTGCCAGCAGTGAACATCTAGCGGGGGGGCGTGAGCAGTTCTTC.

The chain uses TRBV18 and TRBJ2-3; D ambiguous. V was pared by 5 bases and J by 1 base, with 7 bases between. The CDR3 contains 13 residues. Germline values: CDR1 KGHSH, CDR2 LQKENI. CDR3 sequence: CASSSTGTDTQYF. The CDR3 DNA sequence: TGTGCCAGCTCATCCACAGGCACAGATACGCAGTATTTT.

The chain carries TRBV5-1 and TRBJ2-5; the match to TRBD2 covers 12 bases. J was trimmed by 11 bases and V by 4 bases; bases with no gene match: 12. The germline gives CDR1 SGHRS, CDR2 YFSETQ. This CDR3 has 15 amino acids. The CDR3 sequence is CASSLGLAGTPEQYF. The CDR3 DNA is TGCGCCAGCAGCCTAGGACTAGCGGGGACCCCAGAGCAGTACTTC.

The chain employs TRBV7-9 and TRBJ1-1; no firm D call. Between the trimmed V and J ends, which lost 5 bases and 0 bases, there was a span of 10 bases. Germline V CDR1 and CDR2: SEHNR, FQNEAQ (reference sequence). The CDR3 runs 14 residues. CDR3 amino acids: CASSTQFMNTEAFF. The CDR3 region has the DNA TGTGCCAGCAGCACACAGTTCATGAACACTGAAGCTTTCTTT.

The rearrangement uses TRBV4-3 and TRBJ2-1, with TRBD2 matching over 11 bases. This CDR3 is built from 20 residues. CDR1 and CDR2 from the germline V gene are LGHNA and YSLEER. J was trimmed by 0 bases and V by 4 bases; bases with no gene match: 14. CDR3 coding DNA: TGCGCCAGCAGCCCGACGGCACTAGCGGGGGCCAGGAGCTCCTACAATGAGCAGTTCTTC. Residues: CASSPTALAGARSSYNEQFF.

The chain carries TRBV14 and TRBJ1-1; D remains ambiguous. The length of the CDR3 is 15 residues. Germline V CDR1 and CDR2: SGHDN, FVKESK. With 0 bases removed from V and 4 bases from J, the gap between germline ends came to 12 bases. CDR3 sequence: CASSQDSWAGTEAFF. CDR3 nucleotides: TGTGCCAGCAGCCAAGATAGCTGGGCGGGCACTGAAGCTTTCTTT.

The chain recombines TRBV10-3 with TRBJ2-1, with 9 positions matching TRBD2. CDR3 size: 17 residues. Looked up from germline, CDR1 is ENHRY and CDR2 is SYGVKD. The trim removed 0 bases at V and 5 bases at J, leaving 8 bases unmatched. As DNA, the CDR3 is TGTGCCATCAGTGAGTCTGAGGCTAGCGGGGATAACAATGAGCAGTTCTTC. As protein: CAISESEASGDNNEQFF.

This clone was seen just once. The V gene is TRBV2, the J gene TRBJ1-2, with D perhaps matching TRBD1 (5 bases). CDR1 is SNHLY, CDR2 FYNNEI, per germline. V dropped 7 bases and J dropped 4 bases, with 16 bases sitting between them. The CDR3 sequence is 14 residues long. CDR3 coding DNA: TGTGCCAGCAAAACGGTGGGGGGACTCTATGGCTACACCTTC. Translation: CASKTVGGLYGYTF.

The chain employs TRBV5-1 and TRBJ2-1, with 7 bases lining up with TRBD1. Germline V CDR1 and CDR2: SGHRS, YFSETQ. The CDR3 runs to 16 residues. J was trimmed by 0 bases and V by 2 bases; bases with no gene match: 5. The CDR3: CASSLGGAGSYNEQFF. The CDR3 bases are TGCGCCAGCAGCTTAGGGGGCGCAGGCTCCTACAATGAGCAGTTCTTC. The full variable domain, rest sourced from reference TRBV5-1 and TRBJ2-1, is KAGVTQTPRYLIKTRGQQVTLSCSPISGHRSVSWYQQTPGQGLQFLFEYFSETQRNKGNFPGRFSGRQFSNSRSEMNVSTLELGDSALYLCASSLGGAGSYNEQFFGPGTRLTVL.

The rearrangement links TRBV7-2 to TRBJ1-2; 7 nucleotides align to TRBD1. The CDR3 consists of 14 residues. V lost 6 bases, J lost 4 bases, and 8 bases stayed unmatched. Germline values: CDR1 SGHTA, CDR2 FQGNSA. The CDR3 DNA reads TGTGCCAGCAGTCAGACAGGGTTGGCCTATGGCTACACCTTC. Translated: CASSQTGLAYGYTF.

The V call is TRBV4-3, the J call TRBJ1-2; D may be TRBD1 (5 bases). CDR3 length equals 18 residues. The germline gives CDR1 LGHNA, CDR2 YSLEER. The ends were cut back, 0 bases at V and 1 base at J, with 18 bases in the middle. This chain's CDR3 is CASSQDRETATINYGYTF. Here the CDR3 DNA reads TGCGCCAGCAGCCAAGATCGGGAGACAGCTACAATTAACTATGGCTACACCTTC.